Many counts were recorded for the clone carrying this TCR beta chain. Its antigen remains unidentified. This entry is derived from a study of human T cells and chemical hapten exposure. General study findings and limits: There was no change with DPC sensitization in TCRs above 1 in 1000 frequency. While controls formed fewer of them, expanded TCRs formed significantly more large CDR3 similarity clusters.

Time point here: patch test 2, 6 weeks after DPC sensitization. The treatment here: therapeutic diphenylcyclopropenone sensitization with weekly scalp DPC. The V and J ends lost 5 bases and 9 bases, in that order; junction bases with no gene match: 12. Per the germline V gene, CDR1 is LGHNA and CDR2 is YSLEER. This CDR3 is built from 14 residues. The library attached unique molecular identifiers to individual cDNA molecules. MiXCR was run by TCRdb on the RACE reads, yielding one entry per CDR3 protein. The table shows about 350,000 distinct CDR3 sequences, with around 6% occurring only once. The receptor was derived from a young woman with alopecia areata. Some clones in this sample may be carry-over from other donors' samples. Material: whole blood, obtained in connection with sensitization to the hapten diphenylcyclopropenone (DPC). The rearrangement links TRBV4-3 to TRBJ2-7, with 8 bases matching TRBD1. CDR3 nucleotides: TGCGCCAGCAGCGCAGGACCGGACAGGGCGCCGCAGTACTTC. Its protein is CASSAGPDRAPQYF.